This TCR beta chain was recorded in a study of T cells in tumors after PD-1 blockade. Turning to this clone: The antigen is not known.

Study-wide results and caveats: Blood contained about 45% of the tumor's TCR clonotypes.

Data came from immunoSEQ multiplex PCR; TCRdb stores just in-frame clones and leaves some out. Among about 14,000 clones listed, around four fifths were seen once. Germline V gives CDR1 KGHSH, CDR2 LQKENI. The CDR3 loop spans 13 amino acids. V lost 3 bases to trimming and J lost 7 bases, with 9 bases between them. This TCR was recovered from a human donor with basal cell carcinoma. The sequencing here drew on PBMCs, taken after anti-PD-1 treatment. J is TRBJ2-2 and V is TRBV18, with D unclear. The chain's CDR3 is CASSPIPGGELFF. The CDR3 DNA reads TGTGCCAGCTCACCGATCCCTGGCGGGGAGCTGTTTTTT.